Each of the 6 T cell receptor beta chains below was sequenced from the same sample in a study of OX40 agonist ivuxolimab in advanced cancers. The data were produced by immunoSEQ multiplex PCR, yet TCRdb's version contains in-frame clones alone and is incomplete. This table has around 35,000 clones, approximately 82% appearing once. The material sequenced was CD4+ or CD8+ T cells sorted from blood, taken in a trial of the OX40 agonist ivuxolimab. Receptors originate from an adult with an advanced solid tumor such as melanoma, head and neck, liver or kidney cancer.

V gene TRBV4-2 combines with J gene TRBJ2-7; 9 bases match TRBD1. Unmatched junction bases numbered 2, after V lost 1 base and J lost 1 base. The length of the CDR3 is 15 residues. In germline, CDR1 is LGHNA, CDR2 YNFKEQ. CDR3 sequence: CASSQAGTGSYEQYF. In DNA, the CDR3 is TGTGCCAGCAGCCAAGCCGGGACAGGGTCCTACGAGCAGTACTTC.

The chain combines TRBV6-6 with TRBJ1-1; tentatively, D is TRBD1 (6 bases). Germline-derived CDR1 and CDR2 are MNHNY and SVGAGI (reference sequence). Trimming removed 2 bases at V and 4 bases at J, with 8 bases between. The CDR3 spans 13 residues. CDR3 bases: TGTGCCAGCAGTTACAGGGGGGCCACTGAAGCTTTCTTT. It yields the protein CASSYRGATEAFF.

This clone turned up a few times. At one end the junction does not follow the germline gene, possibly because of a read error. The chain has TRBV27 and TRBJ1-1; TRBD1 matches 7 bases. Germline V gives CDR1 MNHEY, CDR2 SMNVEV (reference sequence). The CDR3 has 13 residues. CDR3 in amino acids: CASSFSTGVEGFF. As DNA, the CDR3 is TGTGCCAGCAGTTTTTCCACAGGGGTTGAAGGTTTCTTT.

This chain joins TRBV12-5 and TRBJ2-1; D is possibly TRBD2 (7 bases). Trimming took 2 bases from V and 8 from J, leaving 10 bases between them. This CDR3 is 13 amino acids long. Germline loops: CDR1 LGHNT, CDR2 FRNRAP. For the CDR3, the DNA is TGTGCTAGTGGTTTGAGGGGGGGATATGAGCAGTTCTTC. The encoded protein is CASGLRGGYEQFF.

The chain couples TRBV5-4 to TRBJ2-7; D is unresolved. Germline loops: CDR1 SGHNT, CDR2 YYREEE (reference sequence). V was cut by 4 bases and J by 2 bases, with 10 bases left in between. This CDR3 spans 13 amino acids. CDR3 loop: CASSPGPTYEQYF. The DNA for the CDR3 is TGTGCCAGCAGCCCCGGACCGACCTACGAGCAGTACTTC.

The V gene is TRBV6-1, the J gene TRBJ2-1, with 7 bases lining up with TRBD2. Germline V lookup: CDR1 MNHNS, CDR2 SASEGT. The CDR3 is 15 amino acids. Trimming removed 8 bases from V and 0 bases from J; junction bases left unmatched: 7. Here the CDR3 DNA reads TGTGCCAGCGGCGGGCGGGAGAGCTCCTACAATGAGCAGTTCTTC. This translates into CASGGRESSYNEQFF.